The next 2 T cell receptor beta chains were all read from a single sample in a study of shared clonotypes between healthy human individuals. Some clones are missing from TCRdb's copy, which holds only in-frame ones; the method was immunoSEQ multiplex PCR. Of 1.5 million to 2.5 million clones listed, about 95% were seen once; the top ten hold 1.2%. Naive CD8 cells lacked CD45RO, underwent positive selection for CCR7 and left out terminally differentiated effector memory CD45RA+ cells. The source material was naive CD8+ T cells sorted from blood. These TCRs come from a man aged 18 to 29 in good health.

This clone has just one count. The chain uses TRBV21-1 and TRBJ1-5. TRBV21-1 is designated a pseudogene. The CDR3 is 11 amino acids. DNA for the CDR3: TGTGCCAGCAGCAAAGGTCAGCCCCAGCATTTT. Amino acids: CASSKGQPQHF.

V gene TRBV27 combines with J gene TRBJ2-7, with a possible D match to TRBD2 (5 bases). The CDR3 consists of 12 residues. V was trimmed by 8 bases and J by 5 bases, leaving 13 bases between them. CDR1 and CDR2 from the germline V gene are MNHEY and SMNVEV (reference sequence). This chain's CDR3 is CASASSYHEQYF. For the CDR3, the DNA is TGTGCCAGCGCTAGCAGTTACCACGAGCAGTACTTC.